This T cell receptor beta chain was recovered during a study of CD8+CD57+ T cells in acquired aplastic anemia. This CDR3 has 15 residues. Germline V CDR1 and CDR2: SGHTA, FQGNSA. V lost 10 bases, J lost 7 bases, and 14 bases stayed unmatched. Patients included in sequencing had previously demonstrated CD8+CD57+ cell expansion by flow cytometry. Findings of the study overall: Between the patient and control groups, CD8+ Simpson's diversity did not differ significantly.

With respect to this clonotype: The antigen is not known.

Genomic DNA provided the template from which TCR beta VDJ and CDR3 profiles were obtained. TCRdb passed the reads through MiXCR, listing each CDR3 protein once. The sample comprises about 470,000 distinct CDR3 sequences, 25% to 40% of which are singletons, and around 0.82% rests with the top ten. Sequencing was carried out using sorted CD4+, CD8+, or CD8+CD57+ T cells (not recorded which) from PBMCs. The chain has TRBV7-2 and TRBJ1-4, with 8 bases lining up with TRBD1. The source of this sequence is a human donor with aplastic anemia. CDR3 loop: CANLSLGQGAEKLFF. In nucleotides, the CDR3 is TGTGCCAACCTCAGCTTGGGGCAGGGGGCTGAAAAACTGTTTTTT.